This T cell receptor beta chain was sequenced during a study of blood T cell repertoires in COVID-19. Libraries were prepared by immunoSEQ multiplex PCR; TCRdb keeps only in-frame clonotypes and omits some of them. This sample has approximately 480,000 clones, with roughly nine tenths found just once. V trimming: 6 bases; J trimming: 1 base; junction bases outside the gene matches: 2. Germline values: CDR1 MNHEY, CDR2 SVGAGI. The CDR3 has 13 residues. J is TRBJ1-2 and V is TRBV6-5, with TRBD1 matching over 7 bases. This clonotype was obtained from a woman aged 18-29 years who had recovered from COVID-19. Input material: PBMCs or T cells enriched from blood (not recorded which). The CDR3 loop reads CASRAGGNYGYTF. The CDR3 coding sequence is TGTGCCAGCAGGGCAGGGGGTAACTATGGCTACACCTTC.